This is a list of T cell receptor beta chains from one sample in a study of T cell changes during pregnancy in multiple sclerosis. Only in-frame clones appear in the TCRdb table, and some are missing; sequencing was by immunoSEQ multiplex PCR. The repertoire has about 20,000 clones, 80% to 90% of them found once; the top ten carry 7.5%. The sample in question was CD8+ T cells from peripheral blood mononuclear cells, obtained in the second trimester of pregnancy. These TCRs come from a female donor in good health, enrolled as a control in a pregnancy study. CDR3s include the opening cysteine and the closing phenylalanine or tryptophan.

V: TRBV7-7; J: TRBJ2-2; CDR3: CASSLTGTGELFF
V: TRBV9; J: TRBJ2-3; CDR3: CASSVFGTTVTDTQYF
V: TRBV6-9; J: TRBJ1-1; CDR3: CASSYQGDRDSMNTEAFF
V: TRBV27; J: TRBJ1-1; CDR3: CASSFLDRGRGTEAFF
V: TRBV6-1; J: TRBJ1-3; CDR3: CASGQGIGNTIYF
V: TRBV5-6; J: TRBJ1-4; CDR3: CASSYEPSATNEKLFF
V: TRBV14; J: TRBJ1-2; CDR3: CASSQDRTGVVYGYTF
V: TRBV4-1; J: TRBJ2-1; CDR3: CASSQVSESSYNEQFF
V: TRBV25-1; J: TRBJ1-6; CDR3: CASRPTGNSPLHF
V: TRBV9; J: TRBJ2-5; CDR3: CASSASSTGASFQETQYF
V: TRBV7-6; J: TRBJ2-7; CDR3: CASSLVGQSAYEQYF
V: TRBV6-4; J: TRBJ2-3; CDR3: CASSPSGGSTDTQYF
V: TRBV1; J: TRBJ2-3; CDR3: CTSSRLARDTQYF
V: TRBV27; J: NA; CDR3: CASSLSSHYEQYF
V: TRBV9; J: TRBJ2-2; CDR3: CASSVGSALTGELFF
V: TRBV30; J: TRBJ2-2; CDR3: CAWRQGGEDTGELFF
V: TRBV2; J: TRBJ1-2; CDR3: CASSLDFGYTF
V: TRBV19; J: TRBJ2-7; CDR3: CASSRDRGYEQYF
V: TRBV6-4; J: TRBJ1-2; CDR3: CASSDRLSGGYGYTF
V: TRBV5-6; J: TRBJ1-5; CDR3: CASSSLGGLEPQHF
V: TRBV5-4; J: TRBJ2-6; CDR3: CASSRQSSGANVLTF
V: TRBV6-1; J: TRBJ2-3; CDR3: CASPGQGETDTQYF
V: TRBV27; J: TRBJ2-1; CDR3: CASRQNNEQFF
V: TRBV27; J: TRBJ2-2; CDR3: CASSLYQRGGRGELFF
V: TRBV28; J: TRBJ2-1; CDR3: CASSRTVILSHNEQFF
V: TRBV11-1; J: TRBJ2-1; CDR3: CASSFPGDLSYNEQFF
V: TRBV7-9; J: TRBJ2-1; CDR3: CASSLGGVDEQFF
V: TRBV12-5; J: TRBJ2-1; CDR3: CASVHSSYNEQFF
V: TRBV13; J: TRBJ1-3; CDR3: CASSSGGSNGNTIYF
V: TRBV7-8; J: TRBJ1-1; CDR3: CASSADGSTEAFF
V: TRBV28; J: TRBJ1-2; CDR3: CASRLAQGASYYGYTF
V: TRBV4-1; J: TRBJ2-3; CDR3: CASSQGSGPDTDTQYF
V: TRBV27; J: TRBJ2-1; CDR3: CASSLSSQGSGPYNEQFF
V: TRBV29-1; J: TRBJ2-7; CDR3: CSVNGRASYEQYF
V: TRBV7-8; J: TRBJ2-1; CDR3: CASSRRAYNEQFF
V: TRBV6-1; J: TRBJ2-2; CDR3: CASSLRAGDTGELFF
V: TRBV11-1; J: TRBJ2-7; CDR3: CASSPGYYEQYF
V: TRBV9; J: TRBJ2-7; CDR3: CASSPPGQVGGEQYF
V: TRBV29-1; J: TRBJ2-2; CDR3: CSASVKLAGQLNTGELFF
V: TRBV21-1; J: TRBJ2-3; CDR3: CASIAGKARTDTQYF
V: TRBV6-1; J: TRBJ2-2; CDR3: CASSERRTGSLAGELFF
V: TRBV28; J: TRBJ1-2; CDR3: CASSPADRVNYGYTF